The 32 T cell receptor beta chains listed next were all sequenced from one sample in a study of graft-versus-host responses after intestinal transplantation. Profiling relied on immunoSEQ multiplex PCR, and the TCRdb table lists in-frame clones only, not all of them. The sample includes 25,000 to 35,000 clones, 70% to 90% of them seen just once. The sample was PBMCs, taken 450 to 460 days after intestinal transplantation. The source is a human patient who received an intestinal transplant, so some T cells may come from the graft donor.

The V gene is TRBV19, the J gene TRBJ1-6; the match to TRBD1 covers 12 bases. This CDR3 region has 19 residues. With 4 bases clipped from V and 2 bases from J, the junction kept 9 bases outside the gene matches. CDR1 LNHDA and CDR2 SQIVND come from the germline V gene (reference sequence). Here the CDR3 reads CASSKAGTGGSTYNSPLHF. CDR3 bases: TGTGCCAGTAGTAAAGCCGGGACAGGGGGCAGCACCTATAATTCACCCCTCCACTTT.

As regards this clone: The junction departs from the called germline gene at one end, perhaps through a read error. This sample includes further DNA sequences coding for the same CDR3. The chain links TRBV6-6 to TRBJ2-3; D ambiguous. Germline V lookup: CDR1 MNHNY, CDR2 SVGAGI (reference sequence). The CDR3 covers 14 residues. The CDR3 nucleotides are TGTGCAAGCAGGAGAACGGACCTCACAGATACGCAGTATTTT. Translating it yields CASRRTDLTDTQYF.

CDR3 coding DNA: TGTGCCAGCAGCGCCCGGGACAGGGATGGCTACACCTTC. It codes for CASSARDRDGYTF. V and J are TRBV9 and TRBJ1-2; 9 bases fit TRBD1. The CDR3 totals 13 residues. V was pared by 3 bases and J by 6 bases, with 3 bases of the junction left unmatched. Germline V CDR1 and CDR2: SGDLS, YYNGEE.

The chain is built from TRBV7-3 and TRBJ2-7, with D perhaps TRBD2 (6 bases). Trimming took off 11 bases at V and 3 bases at J, with 20 bases between the two ends. The CDR3 sequence is 14 residues long. Per germline, CDR1 SGHTA and CDR2 FQGTGA. The CDR3 DNA is TGTGCCTGGCGGGGTAGGTCAGATTTCTACGAGCAGTACTTC. Its protein is CAWRGRSDFYEQYF.

The chain recombines TRBV18 with TRBJ2-1; D gene ambiguous. Per the germline V gene, CDR1 is KGHSH and CDR2 is LQKENI. This CDR3 spans 11 amino acids. The ends were cut back, 2 bases at V and 9 bases at J, with 5 bases in the middle. This chain's CDR3 is CASSPASEQFF. In DNA, the CDR3 is TGTGCCAGCTCACCAGCGAGTGAGCAGTTCTTC.

The gene calls are TRBV30 and TRBJ1-1, with a tentative D call TRBD1 (5 bases). Germline V gene sequence: CDR1 GTSNPN, CDR2 SVGIG (reference sequence). The CDR3 extends over 13 amino acids. Trimming took 1 base from V and 8 from J, leaving 14 bases between them. The CDR3 DNA reads TGTGCCTGGAGTGGCCGGGGGGGGACCGAAGCTTTCTTT. This gives the protein CAWSGRGGTEAFF.

The count of this clone is one. V gene TRBV6-1 combines with J gene TRBJ2-1; 7 positions match TRBD2. The length of the CDR3 is 14 residues. Per the germline V gene, CDR1 is MNHNS and CDR2 is SASEGT. V lost 5 bases to trimming and J lost 5 bases; unmatched junction nucleotides: 6. In DNA, the CDR3 is TGTGCCAGCAGTTCTCAGCGGGGACACAATGAGCAGTTCTTC. The encoded protein is CASSSQRGHNEQFF.

The chain carries TRBV27 and TRBJ1-1; 8 positions agree with TRBD1. The CDR3 totals 13 residues. CDR1 and CDR2 (germline): MNHEY, SMNVEV (reference sequence). Trimming took 6 bases from V and 5 from J; bases not matched to a gene: 5. The CDR3 region is CASSRTGRTEAFF. The CDR3 region has the DNA TGTGCCAGCAGCCGGACAGGGAGGACTGAAGCTTTCTTT.

This CDR3 reads CASSQGQVTEAFF. DNA of the CDR3: TGTGCCAGCAGTCAGGGACAGGTTACTGAAGCTTTCTTT. The chain combines TRBV6-5 with TRBJ1-1; TRBD1 agrees at 8 bases. The CDR3 has 13 residues. Germline CDR1 is MNHEY and CDR2 is SVGAGI. V shed 5 bases, J shed 5 bases, and the junction held 4 bases outside the gene matches.

The rearrangement links TRBV11-2 to TRBJ2-1, with unresolved D. Deletions cut 0 bases from V and 4 bases from J, with 16 bases between. This CDR3 spans 17 amino acids. Per the germline V gene, CDR1 is SGHAT and CDR2 is FQNNGV. CDR3 DNA sequence: TGTGCCAGCAGCTTAGACGCTCGGTTCGGCGCATACAATGAGCAGTTCTTC. The encoded protein is CASSLDARFGAYNEQFF.

The genes are TRBV30 and TRBJ1-2; D is undetermined. The ends were cut back, 1 base at V and 8 bases at J, with 8 bases in the middle. This CDR3 is built from 11 residues. CDR1 is GTSNPN, CDR2 SVGIG, per germline (reference sequence). In DNA, the CDR3 is TGTGCCTGGAGTGGGAGATGGGGCTACACCTTC. This encodes CAWSGRWGYTF. Filled out from reference TRBV30 and TRBJ1-2, the complete variable domain reads SQTIHQWPATLVQPVGSPLSLECTVEGTSNPNLYWYRQAAGRGLQLLFYSVGIGQISSEVPQNLSASRPQDRQFILSSKKLLLSDSGFYLCAWSGRWGYTFGSGTRLTVV.

This chain links TRBV18 with TRBJ2-1, with 10 nucleotides matching TRBD2. Germline values: CDR1 KGHSH, CDR2 LQKENI. The CDR3 is 17 amino acids. V lost 6 bases, J lost 6 bases, and 14 bases stayed unmatched. The chain's CDR3 is CASSPGASGRVGNEQFF. The CDR3 DNA follows: TGTGCCAGCTCGCCCGGGGCTAGCGGGAGAGTGGGCAATGAGCAGTTCTTC.

This chain connects TRBV27 to TRBJ2-7; D is unresolved. V was cut by 5 bases and J by 4 bases, with 18 bases left in between. Germline V gene data show CDR1 as MNHEY and CDR2 as SMNVEV (reference sequence). This CDR3 is built from 15 residues. The CDR3 region is CASSPTLGWAYEQYF. The CDR3 DNA is TGTGCCAGCAGTCCGACCCTTGGTTGGGCTTACGAGCAGTACTTC.

This clone was found a few times. The CDR3 DNA follows: TGTGCCAGCAGTGAAACCTCGCCGGCCACAGATACGCAGTATTTT. Amino acids: CASSETSPATDTQYF. The rearrangement links TRBV2 to TRBJ2-3; no firm D call. Trimming stripped 2 bases from V and 2 bases from J, with 11 bases between. Germline V gives CDR1 SNHLY, CDR2 FYNNEI. This CDR3 is 15 amino acids long.

The V gene is TRBV5-5, the J gene TRBJ2-5; D is perhaps TRBD1 or TRBD2 (6 bases each). The CDR3 runs to 16 residues. Germline CDR1 is SGHKS and CDR2 is YYEKEE (reference sequence). V dropped 0 bases and J dropped 4 bases, with 16 bases sitting between them. CDR3 amino acids: CASSLVKTGGGETQYF. The CDR3, as DNA: TGTGCCAGCAGCTTGGTAAAGACAGGAGGGGGAGAGACCCAGTACTTC.

V usage is TRBV14 and J usage is TRBJ2-7; D is ambiguous. Germline lookup yields CDR1 SGHDN and CDR2 FVKESK. The CDR3 is 13 amino acids. Between the trimmed V and J ends, which lost 9 bases and 5 bases, there was a span of 17 bases. In DNA form, the CDR3 reads TGTGCCAGACCTCAAGGCGGTTGGGACGAGCAGTACTTC. It encodes CARPQGGWDEQYF. Drawing the rest from reference TRBV14 and TRBJ2-7, the complete variable domain is EAGVTQFPSHSVIEKGQTVTLRCDPISGHDNLYWYRRVMGKEIKFLLHFVKESKQDESGMPNNRFLAERTGGTYSTLKVQPAELEDSGVYFCARPQGGWDEQYFGPGTRLTVT.

The chain carries TRBV5-1 and TRBJ1-6, with a weak D call TRBD1 (6 bases). Germline CDR1 is SGHRS and CDR2 is YFSETQ. Between the trimmed V and J ends, which lost 4 bases and 7 bases, there was a span of 15 bases. The CDR3 runs 15 residues. CDR3 in amino acids: CASSRTGSTNSPLHF. DNA of the CDR3: TGCGCCAGCAGCCGAACAGGGTCGACAAATTCACCCCTCCACTTT.

The genes are TRBV28 and TRBJ1-1; tentative D call: TRBD1 (6 bases). The V end was cut by 4 bases, the J end by 5 bases, with 14 bases between. The CDR3 extends over 14 amino acids. Germline lookup yields CDR1 MDHEN and CDR2 SYDVKM. CDR3 nucleotides: TGTGCCAGCAGTTCCGGACAGACTCGGACTGAAGCTTTCTTT. Translating it yields CASSSGQTRTEAFF.

V is TRBV6-1 and J is TRBJ1-5, with D perhaps TRBD1 (6 bases). V lost 7 bases and J 4 bases, leaving 11 bases between the germline ends. CDR1 is MNHNS, CDR2 SASEGT, per germline. The CDR3 runs 13 residues. The CDR3 sequence is CASTGQYNQPQHF. The CDR3, as DNA: TGTGCCAGCACTGGACAGTATAATCAGCCCCAGCATTTT.

The V and J genes are TRBV6-1 and TRBJ1-1; 8 nucleotides match TRBD1. Germline V gene sequence: CDR1 MNHNS, CDR2 SASEGT. Trimming took 5 bases from V and 5 from J; bases not matched to a gene: 4. The CDR3 length is 13 residues. The CDR3 region has the DNA TGTGCCAGCAGTCAGGGACAGGTTACTGAAGCTTTCTTT. Translation: CASSQGQVTEAFF.

This clone occurred once. The rearrangement uses TRBV2 and TRBJ1-1, with a tentative D call TRBD1 (5 bases). The CDR3 has 14 amino acids. Trimming shortened V by 5 bases and J by 1 base, and 11 bases separated the two germline ends. Germline assignment: CDR1 SNHLY and CDR2 FYNNEI. The CDR3 is CASSRQSRNTEAFF. In DNA form, the CDR3 reads TGTGCCAGCAGTCGACAGTCGCGGAACACTGAAGCTTTCTTT.

The chain employs TRBV27 and TRBJ2-7, with D perhaps assigned TRBD1 or TRBD2 (5 bases each). Germline-derived CDR1 and CDR2 are MNHEY and SMNVEV (reference sequence). Trimming pared 8 bases from V and 2 bases from J, leaving 16 bases between. The CDR3 covers 14 residues. The CDR3 DNA reads as TGTGCCAGCTCTCCGGCGCCGGGACCCTACGAGCAGTACTTC. The encoded protein is CASSPAPGPYEQYF.

Remarks on this clone: One end of the junction varies from germline; a read error may be responsible. The same CDR3 is also encoded by other DNA sequences in this sample. The chain joins TRBV30 to TRBJ2-7; 11 bases match TRBD2. Germline V gene sequence: CDR1 GTSNPN, CDR2 SVGIG (reference sequence). The CDR3 covers 17 residues. CDR3 amino acids: CAWSVRSGRAGSYEQYF. CDR3 bases: TGTGCCTGGAGTGTACGTAGCGGGAGGGCCGGGTCCTACGAACAGTACTTC.

The chain has TRBV28 and TRBJ1-6; the match to TRBD1 covers 7 bases. The CDR3 runs 15 residues. Germline V CDR1 and CDR2: MDHEN, SYDVKM. J was trimmed by 2 bases and V by 6 bases; bases with no gene match: 4. The CDR3 bases are TGTGCCAGCAGGAAGACAGGGACCTATAATTCACCCCTCCACTTT. Protein product: CASRKTGTYNSPLHF.

The chain is built from TRBV30 and TRBJ2-3; TRBD2 agrees at 9 bases. J lost 4 bases, V lost 4 bases, and 3 bases had no gene match. Germline CDR1 and CDR2: GTSNPN and SVGIG (reference sequence). This CDR3 comprises 13 residues. The CDR3 reads CAWTSGMADTQYF. Here the CDR3 DNA reads TGTGCCTGGACTAGCGGGATGGCAGATACGCAGTATTTT.

The V gene is TRBV28, the J gene TRBJ1-2; D gene ambiguous. Trimming left V 3 bases short and J 1 base short, with 12 bases between. Germline V gives CDR1 MDHEN, CDR2 SYDVKM. This CDR3 contains 15 residues. The CDR3 DNA follows: TGTGCCAGCAGTTTTGGCGCATCGCTTAACTATGGCTACACCTTC. Its translation: CASSFGASLNYGYTF.

The V gene is TRBV4-3, the J gene TRBJ1-5; D is possibly TRBD1 (5 bases). This CDR3 has 15 amino acids. Germline V gene lookup returns CDR1 LGHNA and CDR2 YSLEER. Trimming removed 8 bases from V and 0 bases from J, with 14 bases in between. Here the CDR3 DNA reads TGCGCCAGCGCCCCGGGGCGCGATAGCAATCAGCCCCAGCATTTT. This sequence encodes CASAPGRDSNQPQHF.

The chain carries TRBV7-9 and TRBJ2-2; 9 nucleotides match TRBD1. After removal of 0 bases from V and 5 bases from J, the junction contained 4 bases not matched to a gene. This CDR3 region has 16 residues. The germline CDR1 and CDR2 sequences are SEHNR and FQNEAQ (reference sequence). CDR3 DNA sequence: TGTGCCAGCAGCTTAGCCGGGACAGGGAGGACCGGGGAGCTGTTTTTT. This translates into CASSLAGTGRTGELFF.

The rearrangement links TRBV10-3 to TRBJ2-1; the match to TRBD2 covers 8 bases. The length of the CDR3 is 16 residues. Germline V gene lookup returns CDR1 ENHRY and CDR2 SYGVKD. The junction had 4 bases not matched to a gene; V was cut back by 1 base and J by 2 bases. The CDR3, as DNA: TGTGCCATCAGTGAGTACCTAGCGGGCACCTACAATGAGCAGTTCTTC. Protein: CAISEYLAGTYNEQFF.

V usage is TRBV5-1 and J usage is TRBJ2-7; D is undetermined. The V gene lost 4 bases and the J gene lost 4 bases, with 12 bases spanning the gap. Germline CDR1 is SGHRS and CDR2 is YFSETQ. This CDR3 contains 13 residues. CDR3 DNA sequence: TGCGCCAGCAGCACCGACACCCTTTACGAGCAGTACTTC. Translating gives CASSTDTLYEQYF.

The chain employs TRBV7-6 and TRBJ1-1; D possibly corresponds to TRBD1 (5 bases). This CDR3 is built from 16 residues. Trimming pared 5 bases from V and 0 bases from J, leaving 16 bases between. Germline V gene data show CDR1 as SGHVS and CDR2 as FNYEAQ. The CDR3 loop is CASSPGPRGVNTEAFF. As DNA, the CDR3 is TGTGCCAGCAGCCCGGGACCGCGGGGGGTGAACACTGAAGCTTTCTTT.

The chain carries TRBV11-2 and TRBJ2-7; D remains unclear. Germline lookup yields CDR1 SGHAT and CDR2 FQNNGV. The CDR3 runs 15 residues. Trimming cost V 2 bases and J 3 bases, with 14 bases left between them. The CDR3 spells CASSLSRSPLYEQYF. The CDR3 nucleotides are TGTGCCAGCAGCTTAAGCAGGTCACCTCTCTACGAGCAGTACTTC.